This T cell receptor beta chain emerged from a study of T cells in Graves' hyperthyroidism and ophthalmopathy. About the study: At initial diagnosis, before any treatment had begun, peripheral blood was obtained.

The CDR3 totals 15 residues. Germline V gene data show CDR1 as SNHLY and CDR2 as FYNNEI. The V and J ends lost 6 bases and 3 bases respectively, with 17 bases between them. Cells are PBMCs isolated from roughly 9.2 ml of fresh blood. The TCR beta CDR3 regions underwent amplification using RNA transcripts as the source. First-round RT-PCR targeting the TCR CDR3 was performed with the HTBI primer set. TCRdb called the multiplex PCR reads again in MiXCR, with one record for every CDR3 protein. The sample includes about 640,000 distinct CDR3 sequences, under 25% of them seen just once. This TCR was sampled from a man aged 25-45 years with Graves' ophthalmopathy. The V and J genes are TRBV2 and TRBJ1-1; TRBD1 might be the D (5 bases). Sequenced material: blood. CDR3 bases: TGTGCCAGCAGCCGCTCGGGGGGAGTCGACACTGAAGCTTTCTTT. Translating it yields CASSRSGGVDTEAFF.